The 8 T cell receptor beta chains listed next were all sequenced from one sample in a study of vaccination effects on CD4 cells after COVID-19. Their specific antigens are unknown. Libraries were prepared by immunoSEQ multiplex PCR; TCRdb keeps only in-frame clonotypes and omits some of them. The sample holds approximately 40,000 clones, around 78% seen once. Viral peptide pools were used in the ViraFEST assay to expand antigen-specific CD4+ T cells, and sequencing came afterward. Cells that had been cultured for 10 days were the source of isolated CD4+ T cells. The person's infection with SARS-CoV-2, confirmed by PCR, took place between March and December 2020. The material sequenced was CD4+ T cells from PBMCs cultured with a peptide pool, taken before COVID-19 vaccination. The source is a human donor who had a prior SARS-CoV-2 infection.

The V and J genes are TRBV15 and TRBJ2-3; maybe TRBD1 (6 bases). The CDR3 sequence is 18 residues long. Trimming shortened V by 0 bases and J by 0 bases, and 16 bases separated the two germline ends. The V gene's germline CDR1 is LNHNV and CDR2 YYDKDF (reference sequence). The CDR3 loop reads CATSRDQYTGRSTDTQYF. The CDR3 nucleotides read TGTGCCACCAGCAGAGATCAATATACAGGGAGAAGCACAGATACGCAGTATTTT.

This clone was detected once. This sequence joins TRBV11-2 and TRBJ2-7, with D perhaps matching TRBD1 or TRBD2 (5 bases each). Trimming left V 5 bases short and J 2 bases short, with 13 bases between. From germline, CDR1 is SGHAT and CDR2 FQNNGV. The CDR3 runs 14 residues. The CDR3 reads CASSPRLGAYEQYF. The CDR3 DNA sequence: TGTGCCAGCAGCCCCCGATTGGGGGCCTACGAGCAGTACTTC.

This chain uses TRBV7-9 with TRBJ1-2, with D unresolved. The CDR3 has 15 amino acids. CDR1 and CDR2 from the germline V gene are SEHNR and FQNEAQ (reference sequence). Deletions cut 2 bases from V and 0 bases from J, with 10 bases between. CDR3 DNA sequence: TGTGCCAGCAGCTTAACTTCCAGGTCTAACTATGGCTACACCTTC. Protein sequence: CASSLTSRSNYGYTF.

The genes are TRBV5-1 and TRBJ2-5; maybe TRBD1 (6 bases). V was pared by 5 bases and J by 5 bases, with 22 bases between. The CDR3 has 16 residues. CDR1 is SGHRS and CDR2 is YFSETQ in the germline V gene. The CDR3 coding sequence is TGCGCCAGCAGTTTTTTGGGGCAGGGGAATTGGGAGACCCAGTACTTC. Translated, it gives CASSFLGQGNWETQYF.

V and J are TRBV7-9 and TRBJ2-2; D is uncertain. The CDR3 extends over 15 amino acids. Germline CDR1 is SEHNR and CDR2 is FQNEAQ (reference sequence). V was shortened by 5 bases and J by 2 bases, with 12 bases between the two germline ends. CDR3 nucleotides: TGTGCCAGCAGCCTGAATCCGACAAACACCGGGGAGCTGTTTTTT. This encodes CASSLNPTNTGELFF.

This clone showed up just a few times. The rearrangement uses TRBV11-2 and TRBJ1-4; D is uncertain. Germline CDR1 SGHAT, CDR2 FQNNGV. Deletions cut 2 bases from V and 7 bases from J, with 20 bases between. This CDR3 is 17 amino acids long. The CDR3 DNA reads TGTGCCAGCAGCTTATTTCAGCCGGGATCCGGAGGTGAAAAACTGTTTTTT. Its translation is CASSLFQPGSGGEKLFF.

The chain is built from TRBV10-1 and TRBJ2-3; maybe TRBD1 (5 bases). The CDR3 covers 16 residues. Trimming left V 0 bases short and J 2 bases short, with 12 bases between. CDR1 WNHNN and CDR2 SYGVQD come from the germline V gene (reference sequence). As DNA, the CDR3 is TGCGCCAGCAGTGAGTCACAGACAGCCCACACAGATACGCAGTATTTT. It specifies CASSESQTAHTDTQYF.

This clone was counted between two and nine times. This sequence joins TRBV5-1 and TRBJ2-7; 10 positions match TRBD1. Losses at the gene ends were 0 bases for V and 3 bases for J; bases not matched to a gene: 0. The germline CDR1 and CDR2 sequences are SGHRS and YFSETQ. This CDR3 has 14 amino acids. The DNA of the CDR3 is TGCGCCAGCAGCTTGGGGACAGGGGGCTACGAGCAGTACTTC. Protein product: CASSLGTGGYEQYF. The full variable domain, with the rest looked up from reference TRBV5-1 and TRBJ2-7, is KAGVTQTPRYLIKTRGQQVTLSCSPISGHRSVSWYQQTPGQGLQFLFEYFSETQRNKGNFPGRFSGRQFSNSRSEMNVSTLELGDSALYLCASSLGTGGYEQYFGPGTRLTVT.